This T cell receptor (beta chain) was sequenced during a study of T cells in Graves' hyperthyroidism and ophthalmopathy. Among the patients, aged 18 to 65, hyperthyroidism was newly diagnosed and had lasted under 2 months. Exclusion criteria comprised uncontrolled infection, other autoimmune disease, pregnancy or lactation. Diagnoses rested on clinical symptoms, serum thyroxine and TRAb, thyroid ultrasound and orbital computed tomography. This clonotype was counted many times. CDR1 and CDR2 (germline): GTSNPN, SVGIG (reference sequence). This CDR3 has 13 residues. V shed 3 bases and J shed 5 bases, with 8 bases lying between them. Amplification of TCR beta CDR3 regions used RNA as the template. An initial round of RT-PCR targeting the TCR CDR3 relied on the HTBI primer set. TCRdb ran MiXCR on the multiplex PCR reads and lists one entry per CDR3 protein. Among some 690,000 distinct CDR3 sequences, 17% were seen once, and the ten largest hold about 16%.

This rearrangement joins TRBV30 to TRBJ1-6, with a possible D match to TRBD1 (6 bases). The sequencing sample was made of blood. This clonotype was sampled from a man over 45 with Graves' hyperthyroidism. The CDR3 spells CAWRGHNNSPLHF. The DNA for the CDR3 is TGTGCCTGGAGGGGACATAATAATTCACCCCTCCACTTT.